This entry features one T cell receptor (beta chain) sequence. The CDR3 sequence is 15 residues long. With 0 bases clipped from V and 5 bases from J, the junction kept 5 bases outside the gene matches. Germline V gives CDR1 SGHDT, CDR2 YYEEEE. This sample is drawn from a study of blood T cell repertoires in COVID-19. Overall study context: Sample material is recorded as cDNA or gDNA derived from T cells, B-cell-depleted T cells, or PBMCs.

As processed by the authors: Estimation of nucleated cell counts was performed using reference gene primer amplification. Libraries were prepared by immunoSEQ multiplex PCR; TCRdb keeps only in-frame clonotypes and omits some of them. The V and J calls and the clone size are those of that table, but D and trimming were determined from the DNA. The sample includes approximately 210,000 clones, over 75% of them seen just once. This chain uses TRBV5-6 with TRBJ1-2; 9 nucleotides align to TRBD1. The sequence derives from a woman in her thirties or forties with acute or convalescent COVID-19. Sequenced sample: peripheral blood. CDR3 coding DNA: TGTGCCAGCAGCTTGGAGGGACAGGGTTATTATGGCTACACCTTC. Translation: CASSLEGQGYYGYTF.